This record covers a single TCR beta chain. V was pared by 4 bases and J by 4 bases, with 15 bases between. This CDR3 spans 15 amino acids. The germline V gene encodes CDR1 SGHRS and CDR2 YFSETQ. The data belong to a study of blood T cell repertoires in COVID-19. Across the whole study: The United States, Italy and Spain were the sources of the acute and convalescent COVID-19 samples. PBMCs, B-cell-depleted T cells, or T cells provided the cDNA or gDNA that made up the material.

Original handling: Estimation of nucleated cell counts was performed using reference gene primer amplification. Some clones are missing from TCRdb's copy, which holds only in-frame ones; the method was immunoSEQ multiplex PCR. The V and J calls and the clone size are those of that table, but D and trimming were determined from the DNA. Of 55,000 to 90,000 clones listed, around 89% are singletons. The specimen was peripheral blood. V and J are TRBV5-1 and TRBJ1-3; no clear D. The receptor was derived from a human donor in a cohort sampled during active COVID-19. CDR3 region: CASSRRGEGGNTIYF. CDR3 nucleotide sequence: TGCGCCAGCAGCCGCCGGGGTGAGGGAGGAAACACCATATATTTT.